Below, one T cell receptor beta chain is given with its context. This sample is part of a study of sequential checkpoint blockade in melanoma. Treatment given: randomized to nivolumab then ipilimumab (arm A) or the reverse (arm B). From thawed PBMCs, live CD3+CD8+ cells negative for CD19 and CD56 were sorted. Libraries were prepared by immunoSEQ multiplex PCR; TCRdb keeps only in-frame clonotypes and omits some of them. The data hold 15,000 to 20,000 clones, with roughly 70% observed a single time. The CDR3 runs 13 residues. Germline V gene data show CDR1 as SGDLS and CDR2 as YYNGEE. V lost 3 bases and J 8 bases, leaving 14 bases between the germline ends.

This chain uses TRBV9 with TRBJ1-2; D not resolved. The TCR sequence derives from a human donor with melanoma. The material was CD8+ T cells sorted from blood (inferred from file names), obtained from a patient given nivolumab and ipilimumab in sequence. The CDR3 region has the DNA TGTGCCAGCAGCGCCTCAGGCAATCGGGGCTACACCTTC. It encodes CASSASGNRGYTF. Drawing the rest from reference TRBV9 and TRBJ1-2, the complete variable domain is DSGVTQTPKHLITATGQRVTLRCSPRSGDLSVYWYQQSLDQGLQFLIQYYNGEERAKGNILERFSAQQFPDLHSELNLSSLELGDSALYFCASSASGNRGYTFGSGTRLTVV.